The 12 T cell receptor beta chains below all came from one sample that was sequenced in a study of molecular identifiers for immune sequencing clone quantification. TCRdb used MiXCR to reprocess the PCR reads, holding one entry per CDR3 protein. The repertoire holds some 89,000 distinct CDR3 sequences, around 24% seen once, with 0.94% in the top ten. The sample taken for sequencing was naive CD8+ T cells from blood, with Jurkat cell RNA spiked in. Subset: FACS-sorted CD8+CD4-CCR7+CD45RA+ naive T cells. Receptors originate from a human donor in good health. Some libraries in this study had Jurkat cell RNA spiked in.

This clonotype was picked up many times. The gene calls are TRBV15 and TRBJ1-2, with unresolved D. Trimming cost V 0 bases and J 8 bases, with 13 bases left between them. The CDR3 totals 14 residues. Germline V CDR1 and CDR2: LNHNV, YYDKDF (reference sequence). The CDR3 loop reads CATSRDQTAKGYTF. The CDR3 region has the DNA TGTGCCACCAGCAGAGATCAAACCGCTAAAGGCTACACCTTC. Full variable domain (outside the CDR3, taken from reference TRBV15 and TRBJ1-2): DAMVIQNPRYQVTQFGKPVTLSCSQTLNHNVMYWYQQKSSQAPKLLFHYYDKDFNNEADTPDNFQSRRPNTSFCFLDIRSPGLGDTAMYLCATSRDQTAKGYTFGSGTRLTVV.

V usage is TRBV14 and J usage is TRBJ2-1, with a possible D match to TRBD2 (5 bases). The CDR3 consists of 16 residues. Trimming pared 2 bases from V and 5 bases from J, leaving 16 bases between. Germline CDR1 and CDR2: SGHDN and FVKESK. The CDR3 DNA reads TGTGCCAGCAGCCAACCTTACGGGGATGGGGACAATGAGCAGTTCTTC. It yields the protein CASSQPYGDGDNEQFF.

The genes are TRBV11-2 and TRBJ2-3; D perhaps matches TRBD2 (5 bases). The CDR3 runs to 13 residues. Trimming removed 2 bases at V and 9 bases at J, with 12 bases between. Germline CDR1 and CDR2: SGHAT and FQNNGV. The CDR3 here is CASSLRAGETQYF. CDR3 DNA sequence: TGTGCCAGCAGCTTACGGGCCGGGGAAACGCAGTATTTT.

The J gene is TRBJ1-6, the V gene TRBV19, with D unclear. V lost 3 bases to trimming and J lost 5 bases, with 11 bases between them. The CDR3 consists of 15 residues. Germline CDR1 and CDR2: LNHDA and SQIVND (reference sequence). Here the CDR3 reads CASSIGSVNNSPLHF. For the CDR3, the DNA is TGTGCCAGTAGTATTGGGTCAGTAAATAATTCACCCCTCCACTTT.

This clonotype showed up many times. The CDR3 nucleotides are TGTGCCAGCAGCTATGATAGCGGGGGGCCCTACGAGCAGTACTTC. It translates to CASSYDSGGPYEQYF. V and J are TRBV11-2 and TRBJ2-7; 10 bases are a match to TRBD2. Trimming removed 4 bases from V and 2 bases from J; junction bases left unmatched: 5. This CDR3 has 15 residues. Germline assignment: CDR1 SGHAT and CDR2 FQNNGV.

This clonotype appeared many times. V usage is TRBV5-1 and J usage is TRBJ2-2; D call uncertain. This CDR3 has 14 residues. V was shortened by 5 bases and J by 1 base, with 9 bases between the two germline ends. Germline V gives CDR1 SGHRS, CDR2 YFSETQ. The CDR3 loop reads CASSFDKNTGELFF. The DNA of the CDR3 is TGCGCCAGCAGTTTCGACAAGAACACCGGGGAGCTGTTTTTT. Full variable domain (rest looked up from reference TRBV5-1 and TRBJ2-2): KAGVTQTPRYLIKTRGQQVTLSCSPISGHRSVSWYQQTPGQGLQFLFEYFSETQRNKGNFPGRFSGRQFSNSRSEMNVSTLELGDSALYLCASSFDKNTGELFFGEGSRLTVL.

The chain employs TRBV7-9 and TRBJ2-1; 7 bases agree with TRBD2. The trim removed 2 bases at V and 7 bases at J, leaving 5 bases unmatched. Per the germline V gene, CDR1 is SEHNR and CDR2 is FQNEAQ (reference sequence). The CDR3 totals 14 residues. The CDR3 protein is CASSLTAGVNEQFF. The CDR3 DNA follows: TGTGCCAGCAGCTTAACGGCGGGAGTGAATGAGCAGTTCTTC.

V is TRBV6-2 or TRBV6-3 and J is TRBJ2-5, with 11 positions matching TRBD2. With V trimmed by 0 bases and J by 2 bases, 5 bases remained unmatched. Germline V gives CDR1 MNHEY, CDR2 SVGEGT. This CDR3 is built from 17 residues. The CDR3 is CASSYSTGLAEQETQYF. The DNA for the CDR3 is TGTGCCAGCAGTTACTCGACGGGACTAGCGGAGCAAGAGACCCAGTACTTC.

This clonotype came up many times. The chain combines TRBV19 with TRBJ1-2; D is unresolved. Trimming pared 2 bases from V and 1 base from J, leaving 2 bases between. Germline V lookup: CDR1 LNHDA, CDR2 SQIVND (reference sequence). This CDR3 region has 12 residues. CDR3 nucleotide sequence: TGTGCCAGTAGTATAAATAACTATGGCTACACCTTC. It yields the protein CASSINNYGYTF. Based on the CDR3 plus reference TRBV19 and TRBJ1-2, the full variable domain is DGGITQSPKYLFRKEGQNVTLSCEQNLNHDAMYWYRQDPGQGLRLIYYSQIVNDFQKGDIAEGYSVSREKKESFPLTVTSAQKNPTAFYLCASSINNYGYTFGSGTRLTVV.

This chain links TRBV11-2 with TRBJ2-7; the D is unclear. This CDR3 has 13 amino acids. Germline V gives CDR1 SGHAT, CDR2 FQNNGV. Trimming shortened V by 4 bases and J by 2 bases, and 9 bases separated the two germline ends. As DNA, the CDR3 is TGTGCCAGCAGCTGGCAGACAACCTACGAGCAGTACTTC. Protein product: CASSWQTTYEQYF.

This clonotype appeared many times. The CDR3 bases are TGTGCCAGCAGCTCCGGGGGGGGGCGCTACGAGCAGTACTTC. It encodes CASSSGGGRYEQYF. This chain joins TRBV7-9 and TRBJ2-7; the match to TRBD2 covers 8 bases. The CDR3 loop spans 14 amino acids. The germline V gene encodes CDR1 SEHNR and CDR2 FQNEAQ (reference sequence). V trimming: 4 bases; J trimming: 3 bases; junction bases outside the gene matches: 5.

This clonotype was detected ten times or more. The rearrangement links TRBV7-2 to TRBJ1-1; 8 nucleotides match TRBD1. This CDR3 comprises 16 residues. The junction had 11 bases not matched to a gene; V was cut back by 1 base and J by 7 bases. Germline loops: CDR1 SGHTA, CDR2 FQGNSA. CDR3 residues: CASSLVHGQGGIEAFF. The CDR3 coding sequence is TGTGCCAGCAGCTTAGTCCACGGACAGGGAGGTATTGAAGCTTTCTTT.